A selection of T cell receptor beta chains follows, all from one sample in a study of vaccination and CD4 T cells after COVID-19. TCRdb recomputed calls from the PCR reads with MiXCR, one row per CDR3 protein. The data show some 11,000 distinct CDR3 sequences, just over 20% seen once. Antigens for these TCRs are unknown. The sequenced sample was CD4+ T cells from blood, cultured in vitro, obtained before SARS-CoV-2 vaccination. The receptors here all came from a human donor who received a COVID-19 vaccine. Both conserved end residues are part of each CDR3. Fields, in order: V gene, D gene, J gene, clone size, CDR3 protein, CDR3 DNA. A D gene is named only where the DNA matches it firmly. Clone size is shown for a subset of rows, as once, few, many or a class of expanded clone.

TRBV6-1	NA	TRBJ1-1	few	CASSLTSEAFF	TGTGCCAGCAGCCTGACATCTGAAGCTTTCTTT
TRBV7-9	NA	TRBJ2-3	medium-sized	CASSSSADTQYF	TGTGCCAGCAGCTCCTCCGCAGATACGCAGTATTTT
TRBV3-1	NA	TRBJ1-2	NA	CASTRQGANYGYTF	TGTGCCAGCACACGACAAGGAGCTAACTATGGCTACACCTTC
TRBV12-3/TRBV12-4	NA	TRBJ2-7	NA	CASSSYSGALPYEQYF	TGTGCCAGCAGTTCGTATTCGGGGGCCCTACCCTACGAGCAGTACTTC
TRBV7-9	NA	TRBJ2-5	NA	CASSPTTGDKETQYF	TGTGCCAGCAGCCCGACGACAGGAGATAAAGAGACCCAGTACTTC
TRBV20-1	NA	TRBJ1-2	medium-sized	CSAQGVEGYTF	TGCAGCGCACAGGGAGTGGAAGGCTACACCTTC
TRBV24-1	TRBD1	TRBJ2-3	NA	CATSDRGRGLRDTQYF	TGTGCCACCAGTGATCGAGGCAGGGGGCTTAGAGATACGCAGTATTTT
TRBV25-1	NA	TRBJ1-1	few	CASRGAGEINTEAFF	TGTGCCAGCAGAGGAGCAGGGGAAATTAACACTGAAGCTTTCTTT
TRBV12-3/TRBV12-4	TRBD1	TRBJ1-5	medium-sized	CASSSGQGGRGNQPQHF	TGTGCCAGCAGTTCAGGACAGGGGGGTCGGGGCAATCAGCCCCAGCATTTT
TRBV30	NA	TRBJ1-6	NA	CAWSVGGERGSPLHF	TGTGCCTGGAGTGTTGGGGGTGAAAGGGGCTCACCCCTCCACTTT
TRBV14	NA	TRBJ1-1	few	CASSPHLGTTNTEAFF	TGTGCCAGCAGCCCTCACCTTGGGACAACGAACACTGAAGCTTTCTTT
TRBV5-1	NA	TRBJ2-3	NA	CASRRGSTDTQYF	TGCGCCAGCAGACGGGGAAGCACAGATACGCAGTATTTT
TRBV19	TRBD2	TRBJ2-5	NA	CASSISQTSGAAETQYF	TGTGCCAGTAGTATCTCTCAGACTAGCGGGGCTGCGGAGACCCAGTACTTC
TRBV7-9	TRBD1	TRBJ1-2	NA	CASSSRQGGFGYGYTF	TGTGCCAGCAGCTCAAGACAGGGTGGGTTTGGCTATGGCTACACCTTC
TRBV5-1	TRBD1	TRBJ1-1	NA	CASSGAGGMNTEAFF	TGCGCCAGCAGCGGGGCAGGGGGGATGAACACTGAAGCTTTCTTT
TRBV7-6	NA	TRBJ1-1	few	CASSLAPGGNTEAFF	TGTGCCAGCAGCTTAGCACCCGGGGGGAACACTGAAGCTTTCTTT
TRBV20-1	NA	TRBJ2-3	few	CSARPGRTQTDTQYF	TGCAGTGCCCGCCCGGGACGCACACAGACAGATACGCAGTATTTT
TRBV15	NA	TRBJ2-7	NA	CATSSVRQGGEQYF	TGTGCCACCAGCAGTGTACGTCAGGGGGGTGAGCAGTACTTC
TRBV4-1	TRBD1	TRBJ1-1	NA	CASSGRTGKNTEAFF	TGCGCCAGCAGCGGGCGGACAGGTAAGAACACTGAAGCTTTCTTT
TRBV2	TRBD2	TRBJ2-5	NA	CASSAARGGRETQYF	TGTGCCAGCAGTGCTGCGCGGGGGGGGCGGGAGACCCAGTACTTC
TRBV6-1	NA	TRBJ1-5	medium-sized	CASSEDPKEQPQHF	TGTGCCAGCAGTGAAGATCCGAAAGAGCAGCCCCAGCATTTT
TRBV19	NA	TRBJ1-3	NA	CASMVPSSGNTIYF	TGTGCCAGCATGGTACCGAGCTCTGGAAACACCATATATTTT
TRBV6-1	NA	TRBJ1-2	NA	CASSEAFPGPGTSYGYTF	TGTGCCAGCAGTGAAGCTTTCCCGGGCCCCGGGACCTCCTATGGCTACACCTTC
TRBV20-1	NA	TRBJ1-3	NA	CSARYGAGNTIYF	TGCAGTGCTAGATACGGAGCTGGAAACACCATATATTTT
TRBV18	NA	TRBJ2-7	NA	CASSPRAEADEQYF	TGTGCCAGCTCACCCCGTGCGGAGGCGGACGAGCAGTACTTC
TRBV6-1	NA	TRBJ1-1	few	CASSEAQINTEAFF	TGTGCCAGCAGTGAGGCTCAGATAAACACTGAAGCTTTCTTT
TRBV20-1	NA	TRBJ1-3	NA	CSAGSLGIPRASGNTIYF	TGCAGTGCTGGGTCACTGGGAATCCCCCGGGCCTCTGGAAACACCATATATTTT
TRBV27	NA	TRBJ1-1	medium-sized	CASSFSRGASTEAFF	TGTGCCAGCAGTTTTTCAAGGGGCGCGAGCACTGAAGCTTTCTTT
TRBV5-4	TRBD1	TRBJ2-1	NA	CASSPKTGTEGRNEQFF	TGTGCCAGCAGCCCCAAGACCGGGACAGAGGGTAGAAATGAGCAGTTCTTC
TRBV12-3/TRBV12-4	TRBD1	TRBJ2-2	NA	CASRPPRTGVELFF	TGTGCCAGCAGGCCTCCCCGGACAGGCGTGGAGCTGTTTTTT
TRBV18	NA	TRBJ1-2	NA	CASSPEDYGYTF	TGTGCCAGCTCACCAGAAGACTATGGCTACACCTTC
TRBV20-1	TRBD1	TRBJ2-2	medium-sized	CSASPGQELIGELFF	TGCAGTGCTAGTCCGGGACAGGAGCTTATCGGGGAGCTGTTTTTT
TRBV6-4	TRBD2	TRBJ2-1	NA	CASSDRASGRNEQFF	TGTGCCAGCAGTGACCGGGCTAGCGGTCGGAATGAGCAGTTCTTC
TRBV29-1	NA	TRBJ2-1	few	CSVARGGDEQFF	TGCAGCGTTGCCAGGGGAGGGGATGAGCAGTTCTTC
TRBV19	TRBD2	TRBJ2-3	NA	CASSTSLAGGTDTQYF	TGTGCCAGTAGTACCTCACTAGCGGGGGGCACAGATACGCAGTATTTT
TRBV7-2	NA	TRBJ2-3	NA	CASSLYRGNARYVGYF	TGTGCCAGCAGCTTATACCGAGGGAACGCTAGATACGTTGGGTATTTT
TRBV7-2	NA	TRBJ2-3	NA	CASSLASRTDTQYF	TGTGCCAGCAGCTTAGCATCGAGAACAGATACGCAGTATTTT
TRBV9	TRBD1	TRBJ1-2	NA	CASSVADQTGVNYGYTF	TGTGCCAGCAGCGTAGCTGATCAGACAGGGGTTAACTATGGCTACACCTTC
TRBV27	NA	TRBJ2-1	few	CASSFRGSYYNEQFF	TGTGCCAGCAGTTTCAGGGGTTCTTACTACAATGAGCAGTTCTTC
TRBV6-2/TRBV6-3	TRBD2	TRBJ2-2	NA	CASSFRAGENTGELFF	TGTGCCAGCAGTTTCAGAGCGGGGGAGAACACCGGGGAGCTGTTTTTT
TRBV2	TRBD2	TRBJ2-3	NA	CASSEAGLAGASTDTQYF	TGTGCCAGCAGTGAAGCCGGGCTAGCGGGGGCCAGCACAGATACGCAGTATTTT
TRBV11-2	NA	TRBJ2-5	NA	CASSPIVGRRGTQYF	TGTGCCAGCAGCCCGATAGTAGGACGGAGAGGGACCCAGTACTTC
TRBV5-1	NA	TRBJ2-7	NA	CASTTGTDSHEQYF	TGCGCCAGCACCACCGGGACTGACAGTCACGAGCAGTACTTC
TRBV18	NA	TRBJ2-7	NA	CASGRGSDEQYF	TGTGCCAGCGGCAGGGGATCCGACGAGCAGTACTTC
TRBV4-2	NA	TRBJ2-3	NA	CASSQEAIIDTQYF	TGTGCCAGCAGCCAAGAGGCTATTATAGATACGCAGTATTTT
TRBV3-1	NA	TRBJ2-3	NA	CASSQVTGPSTDTQYF	TGTGCCAGCAGCCAAGTGACCGGTCCCAGCACAGATACGCAGTATTTT
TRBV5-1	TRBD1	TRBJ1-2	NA	CASSSTGVVYGYTF	TGCGCCAGCAGCTCGACAGGGGTCGTCTATGGCTACACCTTC
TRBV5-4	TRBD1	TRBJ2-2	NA	CASSLNTGGTGELFF	TGTGCCAGCAGCTTGAATACAGGGGGGACCGGGGAGCTGTTTTTT
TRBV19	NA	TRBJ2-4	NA	CASSITGTKNIQYF	TGTGCCAGTAGCATTACAGGGACCAAAAACATTCAGTACTTC
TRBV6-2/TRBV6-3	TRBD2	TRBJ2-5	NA	CASRTSGVDQETQYF	TGTGCCAGCAGGACTAGCGGGGTTGACCAAGAGACCCAGTACTTC